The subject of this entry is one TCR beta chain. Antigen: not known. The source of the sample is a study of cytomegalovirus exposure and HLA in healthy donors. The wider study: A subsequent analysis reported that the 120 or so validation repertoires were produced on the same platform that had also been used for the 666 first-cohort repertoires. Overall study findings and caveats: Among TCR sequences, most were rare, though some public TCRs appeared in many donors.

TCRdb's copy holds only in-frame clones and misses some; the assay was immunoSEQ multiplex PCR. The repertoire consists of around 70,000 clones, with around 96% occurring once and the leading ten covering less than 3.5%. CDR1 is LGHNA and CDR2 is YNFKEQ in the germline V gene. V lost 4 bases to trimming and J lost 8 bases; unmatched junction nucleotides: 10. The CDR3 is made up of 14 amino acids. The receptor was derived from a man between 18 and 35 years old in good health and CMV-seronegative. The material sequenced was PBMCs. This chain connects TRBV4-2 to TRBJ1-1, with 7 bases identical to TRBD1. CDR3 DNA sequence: TGTGCCAGCAGCCCTCATTGGGACAGAAAAGAAGCTTTCTTT. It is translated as CASSPHWDRKEAFF.